This T cell receptor beta chain was sequenced during a study of cytomegalovirus exposure and HLA in healthy donors. Study outcomes and limitations: Links to common viral pathogens appeared, in a later analysis, for several of the most significant clusters.

Per the germline V gene, CDR1 is SGHTA and CDR2 is FQGNSA. The CDR3 length is 13 residues. With 6 bases removed from V and 2 bases from J, the gap between germline ends came to 10 bases. The primer mix had 60 Vbeta and 13 Jbeta primers. Data came from immunoSEQ multiplex PCR; TCRdb stores just in-frame clones and leaves some out. The sample records around 150,000 clones, over 70% being singletons. Concerning this clone itself: Its specificity is not known.

This sequence was found in a woman in her 30s in good health and CMV-seronegative. The sample comprised PBMCs. The gene calls are TRBV7-2 and TRBJ2-5, with a possible D match to TRBD1 (6 bases). Here the CDR3 DNA reads TGTGCCAGCAGGTCCAGGGGTCAAGAGACCCAGTACTTC. It encodes CASRSRGQETQYF. The variable domain in full, completed from reference TRBV7-2 and TRBJ2-5, reads GAGVSQSPSNKVTEKGKDVELRCDPISGHTALYWYRQSLGQGLEFLIYFQGNSAPDKSGLPSDRFSAERTGGSVSTLTIQRTQQEDSAVYLCASRSRGQETQYFGPGTRLLVL.